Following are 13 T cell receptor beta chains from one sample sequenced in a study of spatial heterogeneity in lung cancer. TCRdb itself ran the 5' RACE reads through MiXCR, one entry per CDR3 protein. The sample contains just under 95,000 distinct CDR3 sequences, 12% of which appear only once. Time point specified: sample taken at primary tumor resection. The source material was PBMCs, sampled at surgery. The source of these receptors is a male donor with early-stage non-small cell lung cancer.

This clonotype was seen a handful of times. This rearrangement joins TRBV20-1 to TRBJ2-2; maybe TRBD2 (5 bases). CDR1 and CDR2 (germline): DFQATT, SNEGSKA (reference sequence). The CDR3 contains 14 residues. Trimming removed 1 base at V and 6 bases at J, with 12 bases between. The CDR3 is CSARGRGVAGELFF. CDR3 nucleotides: TGCAGTGCTAGAGGTCGGGGAGTGGCCGGGGAGCTGTTTTTT.

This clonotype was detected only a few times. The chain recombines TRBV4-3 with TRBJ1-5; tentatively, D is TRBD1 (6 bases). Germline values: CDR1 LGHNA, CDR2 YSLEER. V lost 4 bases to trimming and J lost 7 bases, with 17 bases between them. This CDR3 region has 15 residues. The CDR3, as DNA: TGCGCCAGCAGCCTCGGGACGGGGGGCGGGCAGCCCCAGCATTTT. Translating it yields CASSLGTGGGQPQHF.

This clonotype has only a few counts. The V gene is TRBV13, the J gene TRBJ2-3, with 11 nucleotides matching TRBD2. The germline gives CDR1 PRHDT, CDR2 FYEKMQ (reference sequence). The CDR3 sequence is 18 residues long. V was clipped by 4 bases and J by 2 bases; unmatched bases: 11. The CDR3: CASSSANGTSGFTDTQYF. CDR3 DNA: TGTGCCAGCAGCTCAGCAAATGGGACTAGCGGATTCACAGATACGCAGTATTTT.

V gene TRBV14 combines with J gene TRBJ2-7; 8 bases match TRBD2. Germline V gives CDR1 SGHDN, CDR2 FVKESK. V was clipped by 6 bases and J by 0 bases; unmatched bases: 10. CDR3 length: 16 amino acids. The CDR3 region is CASSPSLAGYSYEQYF. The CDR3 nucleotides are TGTGCCAGCAGTCCCTCTTTAGCGGGATACTCCTACGAGCAGTACTTC.

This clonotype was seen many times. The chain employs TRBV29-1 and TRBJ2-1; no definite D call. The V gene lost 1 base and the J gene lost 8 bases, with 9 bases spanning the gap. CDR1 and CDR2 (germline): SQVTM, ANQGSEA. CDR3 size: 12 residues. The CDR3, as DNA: TGCAGCGTTGAAGTTGTCCTAGATGAGCAGTTCTTC. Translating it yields CSVEVVLDEQFF.

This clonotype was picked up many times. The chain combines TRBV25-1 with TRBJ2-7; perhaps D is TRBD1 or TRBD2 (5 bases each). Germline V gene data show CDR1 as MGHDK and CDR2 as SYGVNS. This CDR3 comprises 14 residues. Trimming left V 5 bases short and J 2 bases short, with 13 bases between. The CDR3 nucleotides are TGTGCCAGCAGTCCCCAAGGGACCCCCTACGAGCAGTACTTC. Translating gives CASSPQGTPYEQYF.

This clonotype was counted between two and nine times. The CDR3 region is CASSLAPQSYEQYF. DNA of the CDR3: TGTGCCAGCAGTTTAGCGCCACAATCCTACGAGCAGTACTTC. The chain uses TRBV28 and TRBJ2-7, with D uncertain. This CDR3 spans 14 amino acids. Germline CDR1 and CDR2: MDHEN and SYDVKM. V was clipped by 2 bases and J by 1 base, with 9 bases between them.

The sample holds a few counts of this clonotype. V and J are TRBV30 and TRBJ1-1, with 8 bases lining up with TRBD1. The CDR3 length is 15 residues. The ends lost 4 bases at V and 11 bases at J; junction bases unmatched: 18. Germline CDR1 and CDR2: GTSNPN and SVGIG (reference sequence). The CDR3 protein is CAWTDFGTGRGKAFF. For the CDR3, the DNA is TGTGCCTGGACCGACTTCGGGACAGGTAGGGGAAAGGCTTTCTTT.

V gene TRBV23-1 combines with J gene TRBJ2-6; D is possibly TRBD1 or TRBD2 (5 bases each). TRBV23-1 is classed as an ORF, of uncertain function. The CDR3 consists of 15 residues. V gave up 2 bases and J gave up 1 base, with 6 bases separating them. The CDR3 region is CASSQGTSGANVLTF. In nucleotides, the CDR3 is TGCGCCAGCAGTCAAGGGACGTCTGGGGCCAACGTCCTGACTTTC.

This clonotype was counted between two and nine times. CDR3 region: CASSSSGPNTGELFF. In nucleotides, the CDR3 is TGTGCCAGCTCATCTAGCGGCCCGAACACCGGGGAGCTGTTTTTT. The chain is built from TRBV18 and TRBJ2-2; 7 bases match TRBD2. CDR3 size: 15 residues. Trimming removed 5 bases from V and 0 bases from J; junction bases left unmatched: 3. In germline, CDR1 is KGHSH, CDR2 LQKENI.

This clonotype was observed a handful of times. The CDR3 is CSARVDRNQPQHF. CDR3 bases: TGCAGTGCTAGAGTGGACAGAAATCAGCCCCAGCATTTT. The V gene is TRBV20-1, the J gene TRBJ1-5; a possible D gene is TRBD1 (6 bases). Trimming left V 1 base short and J 4 bases short, with 8 bases between. The CDR3 covers 13 residues. Germline V CDR1 and CDR2: DFQATT, SNEGSKA (reference sequence).

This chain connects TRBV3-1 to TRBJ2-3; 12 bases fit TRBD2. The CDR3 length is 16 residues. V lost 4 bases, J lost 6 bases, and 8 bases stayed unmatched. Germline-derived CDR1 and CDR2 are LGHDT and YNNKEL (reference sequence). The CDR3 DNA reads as TGTGCCAGCAGCCCCGAGACTAGCGGGAGCCGGGATACGCAGTATTTT. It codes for CASSPETSGSRDTQYF.

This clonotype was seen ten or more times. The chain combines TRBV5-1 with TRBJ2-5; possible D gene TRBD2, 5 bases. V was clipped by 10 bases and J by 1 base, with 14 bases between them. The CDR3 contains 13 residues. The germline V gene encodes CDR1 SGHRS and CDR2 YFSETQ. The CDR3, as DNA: TGCGCCTCCCAACGGGGTATCCAAGAGACCCAGTACTTC. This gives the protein CASQRGIQETQYF. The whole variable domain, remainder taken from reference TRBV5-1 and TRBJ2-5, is KAGVTQTPRYLIKTRGQQVTLSCSPISGHRSVSWYQQTPGQGLQFLFEYFSETQRNKGNFPGRFSGRQFSNSRSEMNVSTLELGDSALYLCASQRGIQETQYFGPGTRLLVL.